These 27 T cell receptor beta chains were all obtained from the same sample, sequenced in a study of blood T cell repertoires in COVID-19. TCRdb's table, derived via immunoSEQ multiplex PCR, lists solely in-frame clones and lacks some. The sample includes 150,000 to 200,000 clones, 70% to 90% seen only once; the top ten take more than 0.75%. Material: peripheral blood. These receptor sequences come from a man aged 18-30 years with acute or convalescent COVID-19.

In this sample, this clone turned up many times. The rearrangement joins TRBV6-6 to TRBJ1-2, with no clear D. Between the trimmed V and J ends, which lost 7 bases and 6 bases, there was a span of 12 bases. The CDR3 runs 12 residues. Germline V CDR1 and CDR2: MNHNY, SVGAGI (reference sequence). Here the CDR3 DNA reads TGTGCCAGCATCTCTGGGAGGGATGGCTACACCTTC. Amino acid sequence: CASISGRDGYTF.

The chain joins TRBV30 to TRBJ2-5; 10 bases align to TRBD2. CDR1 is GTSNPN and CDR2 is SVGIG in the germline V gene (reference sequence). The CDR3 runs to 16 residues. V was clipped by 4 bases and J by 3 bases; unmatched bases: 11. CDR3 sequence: CAWKLLAGEGKETQYF. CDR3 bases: TGTGCCTGGAAACTTCTAGCGGGGGAAGGGAAAGAGACCCAGTACTTC.

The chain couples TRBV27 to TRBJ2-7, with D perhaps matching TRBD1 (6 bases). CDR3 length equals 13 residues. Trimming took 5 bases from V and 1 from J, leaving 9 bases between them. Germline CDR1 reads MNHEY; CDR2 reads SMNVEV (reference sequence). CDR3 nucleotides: TGTGCCAGCAGTCCAGGGGCGTCCTACGAGCAGTACGTC. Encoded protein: CASSPGASYEQYV.

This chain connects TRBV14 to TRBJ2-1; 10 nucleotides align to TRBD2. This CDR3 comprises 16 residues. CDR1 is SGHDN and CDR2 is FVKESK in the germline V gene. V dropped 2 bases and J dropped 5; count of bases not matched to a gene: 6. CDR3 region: CASSQPGLAENNEQFF. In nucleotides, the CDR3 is TGTGCCAGCAGCCAACCAGGACTAGCGGAGAACAATGAGCAGTTCTTC.

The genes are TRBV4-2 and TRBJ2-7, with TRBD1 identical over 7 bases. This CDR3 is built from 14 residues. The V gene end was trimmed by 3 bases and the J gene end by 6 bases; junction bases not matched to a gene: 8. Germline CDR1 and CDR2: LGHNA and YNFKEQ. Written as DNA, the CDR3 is TGTGCCAGCAGCCACGGCTGGGACAGAGCCGAGCAGTACTTC. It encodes CASSHGWDRAEQYF.

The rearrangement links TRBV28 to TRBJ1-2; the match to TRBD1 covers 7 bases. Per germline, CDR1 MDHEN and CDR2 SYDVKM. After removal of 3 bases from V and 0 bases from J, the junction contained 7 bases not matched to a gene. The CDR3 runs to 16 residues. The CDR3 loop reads CASSFSGGSANYGYTF. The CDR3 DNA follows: TGTGCCAGCAGTTTTTCAGGGGGATCGGCTAACTATGGCTACACCTTC.

The CDR3 bases are TGTGCCTGGAGTCCAAACAGATACACAGATACGCAGTATTTT. It is translated as CAWSPNRYTDTQYF. The chain uses TRBV30 and TRBJ2-3; D ambiguous. There are 14 residues in the CDR3. Germline V gene data show CDR1 as GTSNPN and CDR2 as SVGIG (reference sequence). V gave up 2 bases and J gave up 2 bases, with 11 bases separating them. Using reference TRBV30 and TRBJ2-3 for the parts outside the CDR3, the full variable domain is SQTIHQWPATLVQPVGSPLSLECTVEGTSNPNLYWYRQAAGRGLQLLFYSVGIGQISSEVPQNLSASRPQDRQFILSSKKLLLSDSGFYLCAWSPNRYTDTQYFGPGTRLTVL.

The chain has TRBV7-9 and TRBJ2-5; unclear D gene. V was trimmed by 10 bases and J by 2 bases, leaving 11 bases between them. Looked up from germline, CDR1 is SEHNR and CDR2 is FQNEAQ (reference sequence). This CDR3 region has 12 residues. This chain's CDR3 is CAINNWQETQYF. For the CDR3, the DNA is TGTGCCATCAATAACTGGCAAGAGACCCAGTACTTC.

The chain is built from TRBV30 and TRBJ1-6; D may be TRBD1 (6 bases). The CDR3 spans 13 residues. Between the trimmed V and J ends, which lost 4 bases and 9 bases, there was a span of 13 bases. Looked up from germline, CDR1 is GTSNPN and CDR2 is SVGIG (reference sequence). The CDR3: CAWKEDRSSPLHF. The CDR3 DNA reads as TGTGCCTGGAAGGAAGACAGGAGTTCACCCCTCCACTTT.

The CDR3 protein is CASRGGGRGGEKLFF. Here the CDR3 DNA reads TGCGCCAGCCGAGGGGGCGGGCGGGGCGGTGAAAAACTGTTTTTT. This chain joins TRBV5-1 and TRBJ1-4, with 7 bases fitting TRBD1. The V gene's germline CDR1 is SGHRS and CDR2 YFSETQ. This CDR3 has 15 amino acids. J gave up 7 bases and V 7 bases, and 13 bases lay outside the gene matches.

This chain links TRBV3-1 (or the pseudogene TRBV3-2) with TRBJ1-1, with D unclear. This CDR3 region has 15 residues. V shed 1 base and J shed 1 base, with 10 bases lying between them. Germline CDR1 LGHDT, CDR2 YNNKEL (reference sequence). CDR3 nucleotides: TGTGCCAGCAGCCAAGGGCCAGGTACGAACACTGAAGCTTTCTTT. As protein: CASSQGPGTNTEAFF.

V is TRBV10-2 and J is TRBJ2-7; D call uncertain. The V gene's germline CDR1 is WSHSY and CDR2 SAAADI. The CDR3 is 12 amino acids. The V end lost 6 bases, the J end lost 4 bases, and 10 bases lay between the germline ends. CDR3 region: CASRETDYEQYV. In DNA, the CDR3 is TGCGCCAGCAGAGAAACAGATTACGAGCAGTACGTC.

The CDR3 reads CASTSGTGYNEQFF. CDR3 nucleotide sequence: TGTGCCAGCACCTCCGGGACAGGGTACAATGAGCAGTTCTTC. The genes are TRBV11-2 and TRBJ2-1; TRBD1 agrees at 9 bases. The V gene's germline CDR1 is SGHAT and CDR2 FQNNGV. The CDR3 is made up of 14 amino acids. V trimming: 7 bases; J trimming: 4 bases; junction bases outside the gene matches: 5.

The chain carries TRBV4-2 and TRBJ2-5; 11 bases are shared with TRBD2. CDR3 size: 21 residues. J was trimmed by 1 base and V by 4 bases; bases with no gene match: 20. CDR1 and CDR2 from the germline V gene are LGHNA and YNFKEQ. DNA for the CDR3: TGTGCCAGCAGCCGGCGCGGGAGGCTAGCGGGGGGTAACCAGCGCCAAGAGACCCAGTACTTC. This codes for CASSRRGRLAGGNQRQETQYF.

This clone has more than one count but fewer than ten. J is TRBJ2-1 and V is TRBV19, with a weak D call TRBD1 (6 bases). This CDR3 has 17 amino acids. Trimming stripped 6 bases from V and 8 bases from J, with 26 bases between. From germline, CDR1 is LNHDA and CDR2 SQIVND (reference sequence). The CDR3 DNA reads TGTGCCAGTAGCCCACCGGAACCGGGACATTCGGGCGATGAGCAGTTCTTC. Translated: CASSPPEPGHSGDEQFF.

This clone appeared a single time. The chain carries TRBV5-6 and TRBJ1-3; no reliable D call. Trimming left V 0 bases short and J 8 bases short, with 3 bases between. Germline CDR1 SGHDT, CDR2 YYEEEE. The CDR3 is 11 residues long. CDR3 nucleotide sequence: TGTGCCAGCAGCTTGGGAGACACCATATATTTT. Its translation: CASSLGDTIYF.

CDR3 sequence (DNA): TGTGCCAGCAGTTATTACGAGGGTGGCTATGGCTACACCTTC. Residues: CASSYYEGGYGYTF. V usage is TRBV6-8 and J usage is TRBJ1-2; no definite D call. V lost 3 bases and J lost 4, with 12 bases in between. CDR1 is MNHGY, CDR2 SAAAGT, per germline. The CDR3 extends over 14 amino acids.

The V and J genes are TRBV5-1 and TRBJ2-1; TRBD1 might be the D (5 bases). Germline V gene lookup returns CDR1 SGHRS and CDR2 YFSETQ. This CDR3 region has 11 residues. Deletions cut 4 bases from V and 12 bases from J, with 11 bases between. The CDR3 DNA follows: TGCGCCAGCAGCCCGGACATGGGGCAGTTCTTC. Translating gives CASSPDMGQFF.

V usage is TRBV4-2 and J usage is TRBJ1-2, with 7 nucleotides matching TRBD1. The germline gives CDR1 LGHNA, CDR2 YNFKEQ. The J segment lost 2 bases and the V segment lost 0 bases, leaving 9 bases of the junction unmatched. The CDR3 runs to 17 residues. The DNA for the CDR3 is TGTGCCAGCAGCCAAGAAAGGGTTGCCAGGGGGAACTATGGCTACACCTTC. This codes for CASSQERVARGNYGYTF.

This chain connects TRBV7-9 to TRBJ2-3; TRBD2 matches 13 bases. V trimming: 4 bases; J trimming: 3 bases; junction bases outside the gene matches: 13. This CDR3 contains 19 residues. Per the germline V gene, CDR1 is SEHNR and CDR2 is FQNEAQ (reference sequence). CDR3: CASSSPQEPTSGGTDTQYF. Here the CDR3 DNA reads TGTGCCAGCAGCTCACCCCAGGAGCCGACTAGCGGGGGGACAGATACGCAGTATTTT. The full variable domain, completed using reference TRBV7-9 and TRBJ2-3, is DTGVSQNPRHKITKRGQNVTFRCDPISEHNRLYWYRQTLGQGPEFLTYFQNEAQLEKSRLLSDRFSAERPKGSFSTLEIQRTEQGDSAMYLCASSSPQEPTSGGTDTQYFGPGTRLTVL.

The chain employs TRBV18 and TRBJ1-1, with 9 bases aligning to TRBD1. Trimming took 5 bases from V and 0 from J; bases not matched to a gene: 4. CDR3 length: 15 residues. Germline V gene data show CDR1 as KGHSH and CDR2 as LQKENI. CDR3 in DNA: TGTGCCAGCTCATTAGGGACAGGGATGAACACTGAAGCTTTCTTT. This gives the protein CASSLGTGMNTEAFF.

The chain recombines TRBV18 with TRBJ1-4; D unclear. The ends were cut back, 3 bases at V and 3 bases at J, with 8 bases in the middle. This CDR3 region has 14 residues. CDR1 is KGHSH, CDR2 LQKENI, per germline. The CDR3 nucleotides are TGTGCCAGCTCACCGGCCGTGGCTAATGAAAAACTGTTTTTT. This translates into CASSPAVANEKLFF.

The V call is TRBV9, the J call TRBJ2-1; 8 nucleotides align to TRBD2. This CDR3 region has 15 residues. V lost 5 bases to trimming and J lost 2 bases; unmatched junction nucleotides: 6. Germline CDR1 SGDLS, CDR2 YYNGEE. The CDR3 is CASSTSGYPYNEQFF. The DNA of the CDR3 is TGTGCCAGCAGTACTAGCGGTTACCCCTACAATGAGCAGTTCTTC. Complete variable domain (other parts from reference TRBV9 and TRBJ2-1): DSGVTQTPKHLITATGQRVTLRCSPRSGDLSVYWYQQSLDQGLQFLIQYYNGEERAKGNILERFSAQQFPDLHSELNLSSLELGDSALYFCASSTSGYPYNEQFFGPGTRLTVL.

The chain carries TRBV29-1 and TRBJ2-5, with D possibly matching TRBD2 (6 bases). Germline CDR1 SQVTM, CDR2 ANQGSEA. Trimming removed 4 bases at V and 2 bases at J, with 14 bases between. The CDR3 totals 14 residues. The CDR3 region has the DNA TGCAGCGTTGTTGGGACTGGAGCTCAAGAGACCCAGTACTTC. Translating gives CSVVGTGAQETQYF.

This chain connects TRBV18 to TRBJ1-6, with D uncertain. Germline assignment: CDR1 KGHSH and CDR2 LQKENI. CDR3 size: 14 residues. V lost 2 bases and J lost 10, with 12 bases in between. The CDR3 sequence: CASSPGLEVSPLHF. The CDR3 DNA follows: TGTGCCAGCTCACCAGGGTTAGAGGTATCACCCCTCCACTTT.

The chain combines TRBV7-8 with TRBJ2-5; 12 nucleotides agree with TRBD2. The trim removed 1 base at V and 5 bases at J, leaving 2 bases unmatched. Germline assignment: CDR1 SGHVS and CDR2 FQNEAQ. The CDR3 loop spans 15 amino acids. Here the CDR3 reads CASSLGTSGEETQYF. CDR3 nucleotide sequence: TGTGCCAGCAGCTTAGGGACTAGCGGGGAGGAGACCCAGTACTTC.

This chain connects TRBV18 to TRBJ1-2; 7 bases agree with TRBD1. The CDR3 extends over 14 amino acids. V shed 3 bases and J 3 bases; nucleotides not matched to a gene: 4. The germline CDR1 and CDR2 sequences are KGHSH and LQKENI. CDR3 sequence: CASSPLGTDYGYTF. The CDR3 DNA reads TGTGCCAGCTCACCCCTCGGGACAGACTATGGCTACACCTTC.